The clone carrying this T cell receptor (beta chain) was detected many times. Germline values: CDR1 LGHNA, CDR2 YSLEER. Trimming took 0 bases from V and 9 from J, leaving 8 bases between them. This CDR3 has 13 amino acids. The entry originates in a study of T-cell memory formation after mild COVID-19. TCRdb recomputed calls from the 5' RACE reads with MiXCR, one row per CDR3 protein. The table records 280,000 or so distinct CDR3 sequences, under 8.5% of them present only once. This clonotype originated in a man younger than 35 who had mild COVID-19 (a few samples of this study predate the infection). Cell type and time point are not known. Sequenced input: PBMCs or a T cell subset sorted from them (not recorded which). V and J are TRBV4-3 and TRBJ2-2; no definite D call. The CDR3 DNA reads TGCGCCAGCAGCCAAGATTCAGGCAGGGAGCTGTTTTTT. Encoded protein: CASSQDSGRELFF.